This T cell receptor beta chain emerged from a study of cytomegalovirus exposure and HLA in healthy donors. Study-wide findings and caveats: Looking again later, the authors saw that most CMV-associated TCR beta chains seemed HLA-restricted. Later on, an analysis showed TCR association rates differing by HLA locus, with DRB1 the most and HLA-C the fewest. With later analysis, a missense DCLRE1C variant became linked to TCR beta V- and J-gene trimming. Overall, roughly 170 TCR beta chains were annotated as cytomegalovirus-associated.

60 Vbeta and 13 Jbeta primers were used in PCR. Assay: immunoSEQ multiplex PCR; the TCRdb copy retains only in-frame clones and omits some. This sample has around 210,000 clones, with around four fifths found just once. As regards this clone: Antigen specificity is unknown.

From germline, CDR1 is SQVTM and CDR2 ANQGSEA. The germline V and J ends were trimmed by 2 bases and 4 bases, with 21 bases remaining between them. The CDR3 sequence is 16 residues long. Source material: PBMCs. The chain is built from TRBV29-1 and TRBJ2-7; possibly TRBD2 for D (7 bases). The TCR was taken from a man aged 50 to 60 in good health and CMV-seronegative. The CDR3 spells CSVESVSGGRDYEQYF. In nucleotides, the CDR3 is TGCAGCGTTGAATCTGTTTCGGGGGGCAGGGATTACGAGCAGTACTTC.